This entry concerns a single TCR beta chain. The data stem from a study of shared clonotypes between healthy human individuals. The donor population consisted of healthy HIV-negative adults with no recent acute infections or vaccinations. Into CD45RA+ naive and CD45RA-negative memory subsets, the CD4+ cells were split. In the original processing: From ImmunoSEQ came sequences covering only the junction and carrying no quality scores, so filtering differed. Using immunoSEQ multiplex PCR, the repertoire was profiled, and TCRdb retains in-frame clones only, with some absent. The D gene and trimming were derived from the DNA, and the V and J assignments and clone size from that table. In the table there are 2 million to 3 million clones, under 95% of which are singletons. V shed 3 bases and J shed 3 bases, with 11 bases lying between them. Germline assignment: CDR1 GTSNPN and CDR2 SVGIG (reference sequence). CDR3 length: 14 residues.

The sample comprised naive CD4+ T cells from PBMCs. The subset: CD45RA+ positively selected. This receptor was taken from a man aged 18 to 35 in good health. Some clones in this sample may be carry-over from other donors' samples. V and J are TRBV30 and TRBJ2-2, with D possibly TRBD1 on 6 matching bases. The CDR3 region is CAWRVGQYTGELFF. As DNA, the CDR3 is TGTGCCTGGAGGGTGGGACAATACACCGGGGAGCTGTTTTTT.